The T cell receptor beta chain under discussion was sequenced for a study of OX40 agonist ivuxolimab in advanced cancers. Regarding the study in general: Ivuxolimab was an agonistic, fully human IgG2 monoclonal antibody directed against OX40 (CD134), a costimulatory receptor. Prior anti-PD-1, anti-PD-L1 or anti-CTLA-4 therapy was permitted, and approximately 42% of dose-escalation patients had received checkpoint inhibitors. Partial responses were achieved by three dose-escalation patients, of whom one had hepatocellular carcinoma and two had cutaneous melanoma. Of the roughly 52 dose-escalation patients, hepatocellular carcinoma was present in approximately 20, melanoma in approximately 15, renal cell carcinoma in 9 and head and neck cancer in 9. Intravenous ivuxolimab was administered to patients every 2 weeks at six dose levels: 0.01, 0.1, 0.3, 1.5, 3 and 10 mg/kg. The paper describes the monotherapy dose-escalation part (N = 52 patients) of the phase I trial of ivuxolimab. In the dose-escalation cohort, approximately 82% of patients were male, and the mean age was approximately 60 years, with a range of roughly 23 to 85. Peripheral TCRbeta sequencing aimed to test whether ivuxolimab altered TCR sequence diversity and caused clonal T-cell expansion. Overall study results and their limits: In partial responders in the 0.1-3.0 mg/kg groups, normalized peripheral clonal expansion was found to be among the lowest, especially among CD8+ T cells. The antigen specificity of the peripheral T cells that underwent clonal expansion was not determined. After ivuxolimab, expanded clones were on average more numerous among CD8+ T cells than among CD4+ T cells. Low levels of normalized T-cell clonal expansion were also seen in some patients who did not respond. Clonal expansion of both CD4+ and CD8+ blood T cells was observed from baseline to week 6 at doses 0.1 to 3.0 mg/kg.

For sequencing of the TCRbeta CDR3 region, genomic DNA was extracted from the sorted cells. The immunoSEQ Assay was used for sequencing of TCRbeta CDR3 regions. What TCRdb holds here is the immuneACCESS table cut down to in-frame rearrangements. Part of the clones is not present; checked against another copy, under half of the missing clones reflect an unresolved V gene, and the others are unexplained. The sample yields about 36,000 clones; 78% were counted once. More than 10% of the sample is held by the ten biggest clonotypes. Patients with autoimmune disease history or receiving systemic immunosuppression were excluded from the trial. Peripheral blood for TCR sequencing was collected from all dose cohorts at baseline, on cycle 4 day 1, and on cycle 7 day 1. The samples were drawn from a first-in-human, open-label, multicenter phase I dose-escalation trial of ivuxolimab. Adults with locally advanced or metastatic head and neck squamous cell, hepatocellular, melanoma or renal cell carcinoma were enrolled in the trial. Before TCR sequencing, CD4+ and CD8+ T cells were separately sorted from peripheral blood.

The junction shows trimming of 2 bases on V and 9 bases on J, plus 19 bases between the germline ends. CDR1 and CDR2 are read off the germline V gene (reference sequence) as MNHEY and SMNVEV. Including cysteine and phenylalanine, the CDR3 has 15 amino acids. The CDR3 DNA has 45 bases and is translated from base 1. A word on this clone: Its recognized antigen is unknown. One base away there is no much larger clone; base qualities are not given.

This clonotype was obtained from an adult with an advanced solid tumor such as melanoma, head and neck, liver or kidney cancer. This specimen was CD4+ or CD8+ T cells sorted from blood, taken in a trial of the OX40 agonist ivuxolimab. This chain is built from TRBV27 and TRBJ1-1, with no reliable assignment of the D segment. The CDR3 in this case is CASSLHLYGVNQAFF. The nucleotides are TGTGCCAGCAGTTTACACCTTTACGGGGTAAACCAAGCTTTCTTT.